This T cell receptor (beta chain) comes out of a study of control samples from healthy donors and cancer patients. The V end lost 5 bases, the J end lost 6 bases, and 10 bases lay between the germline ends. The CDR3 spans 13 residues. The assay was immunoSEQ multiplex PCR, and TCRdb's table has in-frame clones only and misses some. The data contain some 150,000 clones, roughly 94% of them seen just once; the ten biggest clones take up about 15%. The sequence derives from a man in his fifties or sixties with colorectal cancer. The V call is TRBV12-3 or TRBV12-4, the J call TRBJ2-2; D is tentatively TRBD1 or TRBD2 (5 bases each). What was sequenced was PBMCs. CDR3 residues: CASSLQGPGELFF. The CDR3 DNA reads as TGTGCCAGCAGTCTCCAGGGACCCGGGGAGCTGTTTTTT.